This T cell receptor beta chain came from a study of blood T cell repertoires in COVID-19. On the study more broadly: Material from acute and convalescent COVID-19 was sourced from the United States, Italy and Spain.

Those enrolled in Seattle joined during active infection and were followed longitudinally afterward. As regards this clone: Other nucleotide sequences from this sample produce the same CDR3.

V shed 5 bases and J 3 bases; nucleotides not matched to a gene: 5. The CDR3 length is 15 residues. Germline CDR1 and CDR2: SNHLY and FYNNEI. Per the authors' pipeline: Estimation of nucleated cell counts was performed using reference gene primer amplification. Generated by immunoSEQ multiplex PCR, the TCRdb table keeps only in-frame clones and is missing some. That table gives V, J and clone size, and the DNA gave D and trimming. The sample records over 250,000 clones, about 90% being singletons. Sample: peripheral blood. This chain links TRBV2 with TRBJ2-1, with TRBD2 matching over 9 bases. The receptor was derived from a woman between 50 and 59 years old with COVID-19, enrolled during active disease. The chain's CDR3 is CASSPGTSSYNEQFF. CDR3 sequence (DNA): TGTGCCAGCAGTCCCGGGACTAGCAGCTACAATGAGCAGTTCTTC.